One and the same sample provided the 24 T cell receptor beta chains below, sequenced in a study of blood T cell repertoires in COVID-19. Clones were read by immunoSEQ multiplex PCR, and TCRdb kept only the in-frame ones, dropping some. The sample includes about 210,000 clones, roughly nine tenths of them seen just once. The sample comprised peripheral blood. The receptors were gathered from a man aged 35 to 55 with acute or convalescent COVID-19.

This chain joins TRBV3-1 (or the pseudogene TRBV3-2) and TRBJ2-4; TRBD2 agrees at 7 bases. J lost 0 bases, V lost 3 bases, and 5 bases had no gene match. Germline CDR1 LGHDT, CDR2 YNNKEL (reference sequence). The CDR3 extends over 16 amino acids. As DNA, the CDR3 is TGTGCCAGCAGCCACGCTAGCGGTGGAGCCAAAAACATTCAGTACTTC. It encodes CASSHASGGAKNIQYF.

The V call is TRBV4-1, the J call TRBJ2-3; 9 bases fit TRBD2. Germline CDR1 MGHRA, CDR2 YSYEKL. The CDR3 runs 16 residues. V lost 1 base to trimming and J lost 3 bases; unmatched junction nucleotides: 5. The CDR3 DNA sequence: TGCGCCAGCAGCCAAGTAATTAGCGGGAGAACAGATACGCAGTATTTT. Protein: CASSQVISGRTDTQYF.

V usage is TRBV5-5 and J usage is TRBJ2-5; 9 bases line up with TRBD1. The CDR3 is made up of 16 amino acids. Trimming took 2 bases from V and 0 from J; bases not matched to a gene: 5. Germline V gives CDR1 SGHKS, CDR2 YYEKEE (reference sequence). The CDR3 loop is CASSFDRTGDQETQYF. The DNA for the CDR3 is TGTGCCAGCAGCTTTGATCGGACAGGGGACCAAGAGACCCAGTACTTC.

The V call is TRBV4-3, the J call TRBJ2-1; 10 bases match TRBD2. Germline CDR1 reads LGHNA; CDR2 reads YSLEER. The length of the CDR3 is 16 residues. J was trimmed by 8 bases and V by 2 bases; bases with no gene match: 9. The CDR3 DNA sequence: TGCGCCAGCAGCCAAATAGCGGGAGGCCCTACGGATGAGCAGTTCTTC. Translation: CASSQIAGGPTDEQFF.

The V gene is TRBV7-2, the J gene TRBJ2-3; weak D call: TRBD2 (6 bases). The V end was cut by 4 bases, the J end by 4 bases, with 12 bases between. The germline V gene encodes CDR1 SGHTA and CDR2 FQGNSA. The CDR3 is 14 residues long. DNA of the CDR3: TGTGCCAGCAGCTCTGTGCTAGCGTCAGATACGCAGTATTTT. Its protein product is CASSSVLASDTQYF. Together with reference TRBV7-2 and TRBJ2-3, the CDR3 gives the full variable domain: GAGVSQSPSNKVTEKGKDVELRCDPISGHTALYWYRQSLGQGLEFLIYFQGNSAPDKSGLPSDRFSAERTGGSVSTLTIQRTQQEDSAVYLCASSSVLASDTQYFGPGTRLTVL.

This chain connects TRBV15 to TRBJ1-6; a possible D gene is TRBD1 (5 bases). This CDR3 has 15 residues. The germline CDR1 and CDR2 sequences are LNHNV and YYDKDF (reference sequence). Trimming took off 5 bases at V and 12 bases at J, with 20 bases between the two ends. CDR3 DNA sequence: TGTGCCACCAGCGCCGACCCGGACACGCCGCTACCCCTCCACTTT. It is translated as CATSADPDTPLPLHF.

The genes are TRBV29-1 and TRBJ2-7; 7 nucleotides align to TRBD1. The CDR3 has 13 amino acids. The germline gives CDR1 SQVTM, CDR2 ANQGSEA. The V gene end was trimmed by 6 bases and the J gene end by 3 bases; junction bases not matched to a gene: 8. The chain's CDR3 is CSVATGKDYEQYF. The CDR3 region has the DNA TGCAGCGTGGCGACAGGGAAAGACTACGAGCAGTACTTC.

The genes are TRBV5-4 and TRBJ2-4, with 7 bases matching TRBD2. Germline CDR1 SGHNT, CDR2 YYREEE (reference sequence). V shed 6 bases, J shed 2 bases, and the junction held 11 bases outside the gene matches. CDR3 size: 16 residues. The CDR3 loop reads CASTWGGKRTKNIQYF. CDR3 bases: TGTGCCAGCACCTGGGGGGGGAAAAGGACCAAAAACATTCAGTACTTC. Based on the CDR3 plus reference TRBV5-4 and TRBJ2-4, the full variable domain is ETGVTQSPTHLIKTRGQQVTLRCSSQSGHNTVSWYQQALGQGPQFIFQYYREEENGRGNFPPRFSGLQFPNYSSELNVNALELDDSALYLCASTWGGKRTKNIQYFGAGTRLSVL.

V gene TRBV7-2 combines with J gene TRBJ1-5, with TRBD1 as a possible D gene (5 bases). V dropped 4 bases and J dropped 4 bases, with 17 bases sitting between them. The CDR3 covers 16 residues. Looked up from germline, CDR1 is SGHTA and CDR2 is FQGNSA. CDR3 residues: CASSSQATRGNQPQHF. CDR3 sequence (DNA): TGTGCCAGCAGCTCCCAGGCCACCCGGGGGAATCAGCCCCAGCATTTT.

This chain connects TRBV6-4 to TRBJ2-1; 8 bases match TRBD2. J gave up 3 bases and V 2 bases, and 9 bases lay outside the gene matches. This CDR3 has 17 amino acids. Germline-derived CDR1 and CDR2 are MRHNA and SNTAGT. CDR3 sequence reads: CASSDGIAGHLYNEQFF. The CDR3 nucleotides are TGTGCCAGCAGTGACGGAATAGCGGGGCACCTCTACAATGAGCAGTTCTTC.

The chain recombines TRBV4-2 with TRBJ2-7; 7 nucleotides align to TRBD1. V dropped 0 bases and J dropped 3; count of bases not matched to a gene: 14. Germline CDR1 LGHNA, CDR2 YNFKEQ. This CDR3 comprises 18 residues. The CDR3 here is CASSQEPSAGGDGYEQYF. CDR3 DNA sequence: TGTGCCAGCAGCCAAGAACCTTCCGCAGGGGGTGACGGCTACGAGCAGTACTTC.

This chain joins TRBV30 and TRBJ1-3; 8 bases agree with TRBD1. Per germline, CDR1 GTSNPN and CDR2 SVGIG (reference sequence). The CDR3 runs 15 residues. The V gene end was trimmed by 6 bases and the J gene end by 3 bases; junction bases not matched to a gene: 10. CDR3 sequence reads: CACTPTGVGGNTIYF. DNA of the CDR3: TGTGCCTGTACCCCGACAGGGGTGGGTGGAAACACCATATATTTT.

The V call is TRBV5-6, the J call TRBJ1-1; TRBD1 might be the D (5 bases). The germline V and J ends were trimmed by 0 bases and 11 bases, with 11 bases remaining between them. The CDR3 is 12 residues long. Germline V gene sequence: CDR1 SGHDT, CDR2 YYEEEE. The CDR3 DNA is TGTGCCAGCAGCTTGGGGGGCTTGGCGGCTTTCTTT. Translated: CASSLGGLAAFF.

This clone was observed a single time. This rearrangement joins TRBV4-2 to TRBJ1-2; D is unclear. The CDR3 covers 15 residues. Per germline, CDR1 LGHNA and CDR2 YNFKEQ. The ends were cut back, 0 bases at V and 5 bases at J, with 13 bases in the middle. CDR3 nucleotide sequence: TGTGCCAGCAGCCAAGATCGAGAGACACGGTATGGCTACACCTTC. Translating it yields CASSQDRETRYGYTF.

This chain uses TRBV28 with TRBJ2-3, with D perhaps matching TRBD1 (6 bases). Trimming took off 6 bases at V and 1 base at J, with 8 bases between the two ends. The germline V gene has CDR1 MDHEN and CDR2 SYDVKM. The CDR3 consists of 13 residues. DNA of the CDR3: TGTGCCAGCAGCCGGACAGGCACAGATACGCAGTATTTT. Its protein product is CASSRTGTDTQYF.

The rearrangement joins TRBV10-3 to TRBJ2-1; 8 positions agree with TRBD1. J gave up 9 bases and V 3 bases, and 13 bases lay outside the gene matches. The CDR3 totals 16 residues. Germline CDR1 and CDR2: ENHRY and SYGVKD. CDR3 in amino acids: CAISDTQDRVHTEQFF. The CDR3 DNA reads as TGTGCCATCAGTGATACGCAGGACAGGGTGCACACTGAGCAGTTCTTC.

Notes on this clone: Mismatch with germline at one junction end may stem from a read error. V gene TRBV19 combines with J gene TRBJ2-7; weak D call: TRBD2 (5 bases). Germline CDR1 and CDR2: LNHDA and SQIVND (reference sequence). The CDR3 loop spans 12 amino acids. The CDR3 reads CASSNQPGYMDF. Written as DNA, the CDR3 is TGTGCCAGTAGCAACCAACCGGGATATATGGACTTC.

The rearrangement joins TRBV27 to TRBJ1-2, with TRBD1 as a possible D gene (6 bases). The germline V and J ends were trimmed by 8 bases and 7 bases, with 17 bases remaining between them. The CDR3 has 13 amino acids. CDR1 is MNHEY, CDR2 SMNVEV, per germline (reference sequence). CDR3 DNA sequence: TGTGCCAGCCAAAGCGCAGGGGTCGGTGGCTACACCTTC. Its protein product is CASQSAGVGGYTF.

The chain recombines TRBV5-4 with TRBJ1-2; 7 bases agree with TRBD1. Germline CDR1 and CDR2: SGHNT and YYREEE (reference sequence). The CDR3 loop spans 14 amino acids. With V trimmed by 4 bases and J by 3 bases, 6 bases remained unmatched. The CDR3 region is CASSATGAYYGYTF. Here the CDR3 DNA reads TGTGCCAGCAGCGCTACAGGGGCGTACTATGGCTACACCTTC.

This clone has only a few counts. This rearrangement joins TRBV6-2 or TRBV6-3 to TRBJ2-3, with 9 bases identical to TRBD2. The CDR3 length is 19 residues. Germline V gene lookup returns CDR1 MNHEY and CDR2 SVGEGT. The J segment lost 3 bases and the V segment lost 0 bases, leaving 13 bases of the junction unmatched. DNA of the CDR3: TGTGCCAGCAGTTACTCGGATAGTAGCGGGAGAGTAGGGACAGATACGCAGTATTTT. It encodes CASSYSDSSGRVGTDTQYF.

The gene calls are TRBV3-1 (or the pseudogene TRBV3-2) and TRBJ1-2; D unresolved. The V gene lost 5 bases and the J gene lost 4 bases, with 5 bases spanning the gap. Per the germline V gene, CDR1 is LGHDT and CDR2 is YNNKEL (reference sequence). This CDR3 is built from 11 residues. The CDR3 nucleotides are TGTGCCAGCAGCAACTCCTATGGCTACACCTTC. Its protein is CASSNSYGYTF.

The V and J genes are TRBV13 and TRBJ2-1, with D tentatively TRBD1 (7 bases). The CDR3 runs 15 residues. The V and J ends lost 3 bases and 5 bases respectively, with 14 bases between them. Per germline, CDR1 PRHDT and CDR2 FYEKMQ (reference sequence). CDR3 loop: CASSFDSGGNNEQFF. The CDR3 region has the DNA TGTGCCAGCAGCTTCGACTCAGGGGGGAACAATGAGCAGTTCTTC.

The chain joins TRBV7-7 to TRBJ2-5; D is uncertain. Trimming shortened V by 4 bases and J by 4 bases, and 16 bases separated the two germline ends. There are 15 residues in the CDR3. Per germline, CDR1 SSHAT and CDR2 FNYEAQ (reference sequence). The CDR3 DNA follows: TGTGCCAGCAGCTCCGGGTCATCCTTGGGAGAGACCCAGTACTTC. It translates to CASSSGSSLGETQYF.

The chain uses TRBV2 and TRBJ1-3; no firm D call. The CDR3 covers 12 residues. In germline, CDR1 is SNHLY, CDR2 FYNNEI. V dropped 6 bases and J dropped 0 bases, with 3 bases sitting between them. CDR3 amino acids: CASRYSGNTIYF. CDR3 in DNA: TGTGCCAGCAGGTACTCTGGAAACACCATATATTTT.